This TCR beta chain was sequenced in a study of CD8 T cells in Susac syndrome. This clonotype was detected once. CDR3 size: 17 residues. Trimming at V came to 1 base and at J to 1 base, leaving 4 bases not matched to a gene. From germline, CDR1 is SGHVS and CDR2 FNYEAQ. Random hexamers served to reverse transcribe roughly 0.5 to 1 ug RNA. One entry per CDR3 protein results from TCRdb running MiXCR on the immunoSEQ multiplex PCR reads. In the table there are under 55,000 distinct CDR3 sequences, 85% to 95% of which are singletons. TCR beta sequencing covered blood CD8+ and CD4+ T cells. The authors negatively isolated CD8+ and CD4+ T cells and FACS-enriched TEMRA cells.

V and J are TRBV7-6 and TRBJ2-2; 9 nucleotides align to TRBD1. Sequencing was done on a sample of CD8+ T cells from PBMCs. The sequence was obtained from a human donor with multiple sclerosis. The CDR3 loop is CASSLDRGPMNTGELFF. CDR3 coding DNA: TGTGCCAGCAGCTTAGACAGGGGGCCCATGAACACCGGGGAGCTGTTTTTT.